This T cell receptor beta chain originates from a study of blood T cell repertoires in COVID-19. The CDR3 has 14 amino acids. Trimming cost V 2 bases and J 0 bases, with 8 bases left between them. Germline loops: CDR1 SGHRS, CDR2 YFSETQ. The repertoire was sequenced with immunoSEQ multiplex PCR; TCRdb's copy has only in-frame clones and lacks some. The sample lists 160,000 or so clones; 70% to 85% were seen once. The sample comprised PBMCs or T cells enriched from blood (not recorded which). The clonotype comes from a man aged 50 to 60 who had recovered from COVID-19. The chain has TRBV5-1 and TRBJ1-2; D call uncertain. CDR3 region: CASSFWRANYGYTF. In nucleotides, the CDR3 is TGCGCCAGCAGCTTTTGGAGGGCTAACTATGGCTACACCTTC.